This TCR beta chain is from a study of immune characteristics of hereditary and idiopathic chronic pancreatitis. In terms of the full investigation: The study profiled local pancreatic immune cells and TCRbeta repertoires in hereditary and idiopathic chronic pancreatitis compared with control organ donor pancreases. Minimal in vitro experimental manipulation of pancreas-infiltrating T cells was the reason the gDNA-based approach was selected. TCRbeta sequencing was performed on roughly five control pancreases, under 10 hereditary chronic pancreatitis pancreases and roughly 6 idiopathic chronic pancreatitis pancreases. What the authors observed across the whole study: Vbeta-Jbeta gene family usage, including TRBV10, TRBV19, TRBV23 and TRBV5, differed between hereditary and idiopathic chronic pancreatitis. Both chronic pancreatitis groups showed significantly increased TCRbeta repertoire diversity and reduced clonality versus controls. Chronic pancreatitis caused by alcohol use was not included in the study.

The CDR3 covers 15 residues, taking in both the cysteine and the phenylalanine. Left in the record is the CDR3 DNA by itself, 45 bases read in frame from the first base. Based on the germline V gene, the CDR1 and CDR2 sequences are MNHEY and SVGAGI. V is trimmed back by 7 bases and J by 2 bases, and the junction contains 3 bases that no gene match accounts for. Comments on this clone: The clone's antigen remains unknown. No base quality information exists; no much larger clone differs at one position.

Library construction relied on the immunoSEQ multiplex PCR assay. From pancreatic genomic DNA, the TCRbeta CDR3 region and adjacent sequences were amplified and sequenced. The study's own analysis went as follows. Repertoire diversity was measured as a mean normalized Shannon-Wiener index, alongside productive clonality and productive rearrangement counts. The nonparametric Mann-Whitney U test was used to compare repertoire metrics between the control and chronic pancreatitis groups. A clonotype counted as shared when its CDR3beta sequence had identical amino acid composition and length across subjects. The table comes from immuneACCESS by way of TCRdb, which keeps in-frame sequences with V and J called. Part of the clones is missing from these tables; in studies checked, under half for an unresolved V gene and the rest for unknown reasons. The DNA was the basis for D and trimming; V, J and clone size are from that table. This sample comprises about 500 clones, roughly three fifths of them detected only once. The ten largest clones add up to around two fifths of the sample.

Control pancreas tissue came from deceased organ donors with no known pancreatic disease, processed through the same islet isolation procedure as patient tissue. For TCRbeta sequencing, genomic DNA was extracted directly from bulk pancreas tissue, without T cell sorting. Pancreas tissues were collected consecutively from patients and organ donors at two US centers. The sequence joins TRBV6-5 to TRBJ2-5, with 14 bases aligning to TRBD2. The sequenced sample was pancreas tissue. The sequence came from a human donor who was a deceased organ donor serving as a healthy control. Read as DNA, the sequence is TGTGCCAGCACCCGACTAGCGGGGGGGCAAGAGACCCAGTACTTC. Protein translation: CASTRLAGGQETQYF.